This passage covers 31 T cell receptor beta chains from one sample sequenced in a study of blood T cell repertoires in COVID-19. Profiled with immunoSEQ multiplex PCR; TCRdb holds only in-frame clones, not every one. The sample lists 400,000 to 450,000 clones, 89% seen once, with around 1.5% in the top ten. The sample was peripheral blood. All receptors come from a woman between 40 and 50 years old with COVID-19, enrolled during active disease.

This clone has only a few counts. This chain connects TRBV27 to TRBJ1-5; D might be TRBD1 (6 bases). V shed 0 bases and J shed 11 bases, with 14 bases lying between them. This CDR3 is built from 14 residues. Germline V lookup: CDR1 MNHEY, CDR2 SMNVEV (reference sequence). The CDR3 nucleotides read TGTGCCAGCAGTTTATCCGTAGCAGGGGTAGCCCAGCATTTT. This sequence encodes CASSLSVAGVAQHF.

The CDR3 loop is CASSQLISPGQGLSGANVLTF. The CDR3 DNA sequence: TGCGCCAGCAGCCAACTAATCTCACCGGGACAGGGTCTCTCTGGGGCCAACGTCCTGACTTTC. V gene TRBV4-1 combines with J gene TRBJ2-6; TRBD1 agrees at 9 bases. The CDR3 spans 21 residues. The J segment lost 0 bases and the V segment lost 2 bases, leaving 14 bases of the junction unmatched. Germline V lookup: CDR1 MGHRA, CDR2 YSYEKL.

J is TRBJ1-2 and V is TRBV6-2 or TRBV6-3; TRBD1 aligns across 7 bases. The V segment lost 2 bases and the J segment 6 bases; nucleotides outside the gene matches: 6. Germline-derived CDR1 and CDR2 are MNHEY and SVGEGT. There are 14 residues in the CDR3. The CDR3 DNA is TGTGCCAGCAGTTACATGCTGACAGGGCATGGCTACACCTTC. It yields the protein CASSYMLTGHGYTF.

The V call is TRBV28, the J call TRBJ1-1; 8 nucleotides line up with TRBD1. Losses at the gene ends were 3 bases for V and 4 bases for J; bases not matched to a gene: 7. Germline V gene sequence: CDR1 MDHEN, CDR2 SYDVKM. The CDR3 is 15 residues long. The CDR3 DNA reads TGTGCCAGCAGTTTGTTCCAGGGGGCCGGCACTGAAGCTTTCTTT. Translated: CASSLFQGAGTEAFF.

The chain couples TRBV7-9 to TRBJ1-5; D might be TRBD1 (5 bases). The CDR3 is 18 residues long. Germline loops: CDR1 SEHNR, CDR2 FQNEAQ (reference sequence). The ends were cut back, 0 bases at V and 2 bases at J, with 17 bases in the middle. The CDR3 sequence is CASSLAGGGDGGNQPQHF. The CDR3 nucleotides are TGTGCCAGCAGCTTAGCGGGGGGAGGGGATGGAGGCAATCAGCCCCAGCATTTT.

Comments on this clone: The junction differs from germline at one of its ends, possibly a read error. The J gene is TRBJ1-2, the V gene TRBV10-2; 11 nucleotides agree with TRBD1. Looked up from germline, CDR1 is WSHSY and CDR2 is SAAADI. This CDR3 region has 15 residues. In nucleotides, the CDR3 is TGCGCCAGCAGTGGGGCCTCCGGGACAGGGGGATTATTCGCCTTC. It specifies CASSGASGTGGLFAF.

The genes are TRBV28 and TRBJ1-5; D is unclear. This CDR3 has 15 amino acids. Trimming removed 3 bases from V and 5 bases from J, with 14 bases in between. From germline, CDR1 is MDHEN and CDR2 SYDVKM. The CDR3 bases are TGTGCCAGCAGTTTTTACGCGGGCCCCGATCAGCCCCAGCATTTT. Residues: CASSFYAGPDQPQHF.

V and J are TRBV5-1 and TRBJ1-1; D is undetermined. V lost 5 bases and J lost 2, with 13 bases in between. This CDR3 spans 14 amino acids. Germline lookup yields CDR1 SGHRS and CDR2 YFSETQ. DNA of the CDR3: TGCGCCAGCAGTCTGAGCAGGCTCAACACTGAAGCTTTCTTT. Residues: CASSLSRLNTEAFF.

The chain is built from TRBV6-5 and TRBJ1-4, with TRBD1 identical over 10 bases. The germline V gene has CDR1 MNHEY and CDR2 SVGAGI. This CDR3 contains 14 residues. The V segment lost 5 bases and the J segment 8 bases; nucleotides outside the gene matches: 5. Written as DNA, the CDR3 is TGTGCCAGCAGTCGGGACAGGGGTAGCGAAAAACTGTTTTTT. Protein sequence: CASSRDRGSEKLFF.

CDR3: CASSVEGGSRYGYTF. CDR3 DNA sequence: TGTGCCAGCAGCGTAGAAGGAGGGAGCAGATATGGCTACACCTTC. V usage is TRBV9 and J usage is TRBJ1-2, with unresolved D. CDR3 length: 15 residues. CDR1 is SGDLS and CDR2 is YYNGEE in the germline V gene. Deletions cut 0 bases from V and 5 bases from J, with 14 bases between.

V gene TRBV30 combines with J gene TRBJ1-4; 9 nucleotides agree with TRBD1. Germline CDR1 is GTSNPN and CDR2 is SVGIG (reference sequence). The CDR3 runs to 14 residues. The V and J ends lost 3 bases and 8 bases, in that order; junction bases with no gene match: 7. This CDR3 is CAWSGQGSREKLFF. CDR3 DNA sequence: TGTGCCTGGAGCGGACAGGGGTCCCGGGAAAAACTGTTTTTT. The full variable domain, with the rest looked up from reference TRBV30 and TRBJ1-4, is SQTIHQWPATLVQPVGSPLSLECTVEGTSNPNLYWYRQAAGRGLQLLFYSVGIGQISSEVPQNLSASRPQDRQFILSSKKLLLSDSGFYLCAWSGQGSREKLFFGSGTQLSVL.

The rearrangement uses TRBV27 and TRBJ2-2; D possibly corresponds to TRBD2 (5 bases). Between the trimmed V and J ends, which lost 2 bases and 7 bases, there was a span of 11 bases. The CDR3 spans 14 residues. CDR1 is MNHEY, CDR2 SMNVEV, per germline (reference sequence). The DNA of the CDR3 is TGTGCCAGCAGTTTACTGACCGGGGTCGGGGAGCTGTTTTTT. It encodes CASSLLTGVGELFF.

On this clone: One end of the junction fails to match germline, which may point to a read error. Written as DNA, the CDR3 is TGTGCCAGCAGTTCCACCCTAATCAGACAGGGGGCAGGCTTC. This sequence encodes CASSSTLIRQGAGF. The chain joins TRBV28 to TRBJ2-7, with TRBD1 matching 10 bases. The CDR3 runs to 14 residues. Germline V gene sequence: CDR1 MDHEN, CDR2 SYDVKM.

This chain connects TRBV18 to TRBJ1-2; D is perhaps TRBD1 (5 bases). V shed 6 bases and J shed 8 bases, with 22 bases lying between them. The germline CDR1 and CDR2 sequences are KGHSH and LQKENI. CDR3 size: 15 residues. CDR3 protein: CASSPPGQGAGGYTF. The CDR3 DNA reads TGTGCCAGCTCCCCCCCTGGGCAGGGCGCAGGGGGCTACACCTTC.

In this sample, this clone turned up a few times. CDR3 amino acids: CASSLGENTEAFF. DNA of the CDR3: TGTGCCAGCAGCTTGGGAGAGAACACTGAAGCTTTCTTT. The V call is TRBV6-4, the J call TRBJ1-1, with unresolved D. Germline V gene sequence: CDR1 MRHNA, CDR2 SNTAGT. The CDR3 sequence is 13 residues long. V lost 6 bases, J lost 1 base, and 9 bases lay in between.

The chain is built from TRBV19 and TRBJ1-3, with 9 bases fitting TRBD1. CDR3 length: 15 amino acids. V shed 4 bases, J shed 2 bases, and the junction held 3 bases outside the gene matches. Germline V gene sequence: CDR1 LNHDA, CDR2 SQIVND (reference sequence). Here the CDR3 reads CASSNRDRAGNTIYF. The CDR3 DNA follows: TGTGCCAGTAGTAACCGGGACAGGGCTGGAAACACCATATATTTT.

The genes are TRBV19 and TRBJ1-5, with 9 bases fitting TRBD1. The CDR3 has 18 amino acids. The J segment lost 0 bases and the V segment lost 2 bases, leaving 8 bases of the junction unmatched. Germline CDR1 LNHDA, CDR2 SQIVND (reference sequence). This CDR3 reads CASSIRAGQGSSNQPQHF. DNA of the CDR3: TGTGCCAGTAGTATACGGGCGGGACAGGGAAGTAGCAATCAGCCCCAGCATTTT.

To note about this clone: This sample also contains other DNA sequences that code for the same CDR3. The J gene is TRBJ2-3, the V gene TRBV24-1; TRBD1 agrees at 7 bases. The CDR3 is 17 residues long. The junction had 7 bases not matched to a gene; V was cut back by 0 bases and J by 2 bases. Germline loops: CDR1 KGHDR, CDR2 SFDVKD. The CDR3 loop reads CATSDLPDRSSTDTQYF. CDR3 bases: TGTGCCACCAGTGATTTGCCGGACAGGAGTTCCACAGATACGCAGTATTTT.

The genes are TRBV6-5 and TRBJ2-1, with 11 bases matching TRBD2. With V trimmed by 7 bases and J by 4 bases, 6 bases remained unmatched. Germline V gene lookup returns CDR1 MNHEY and CDR2 SVGAGI. The CDR3 is 15 amino acids. CDR3 DNA sequence: TGTGCCAGCACCGCCGGGACTAGCGGTTACAATGAGCAGTTCTTC. It is translated as CASTAGTSGYNEQFF.

In this sample, this clone turned up once. The chain carries TRBV12-3 or TRBV12-4 and TRBJ2-3; tentatively, D is TRBD2 (6 bases). The CDR3 length is 13 residues. Trimming cost V 8 bases and J 0 bases, with 9 bases left between them. The CDR3 loop is CASGRRSTDTQYF. CDR3 bases: TGTGCCAGCGGGAGGCGTAGCACAGATACGCAGTATTTT.

V is TRBV6-2 or TRBV6-3 and J is TRBJ1-2; D uncertain. The CDR3 has 15 amino acids. Germline values: CDR1 MNHEY, CDR2 SVGEGT. Trimming cost V 1 base and J 6 bases, with 15 bases left between them. The CDR3 reads CASSYYPGAVDGYTF. CDR3 nucleotides: TGTGCCAGCAGTTACTATCCGGGAGCCGTTGATGGCTACACCTTC.

This clone was observed a handful of times. The chain recombines TRBV4-1 with TRBJ1-6; D might be TRBD1 (6 bases). This CDR3 comprises 17 residues. V was cut by 0 bases and J by 8 bases, with 17 bases left in between. Germline assignment: CDR1 MGHRA and CDR2 YSYEKL. The DNA for the CDR3 is TGCGCCAGCAGCCAAGATCGGGCAGGGGTGAATGATTCACCCCTCCACTTT. Translating gives CASSQDRAGVNDSPLHF.

The chain has TRBV29-1 and TRBJ2-1; 10 nucleotides line up with TRBD2. The CDR3 consists of 14 residues. V lost 4 bases and J lost 7; bases outside the gene matches: 7. Looked up from germline, CDR1 is SQVTM and CDR2 is ANQGSEA. CDR3 in amino acids: CSVVSGLAMNEQFF. The CDR3 nucleotides are TGCAGCGTTGTATCGGGACTAGCGATGAATGAGCAGTTCTTC.

CDR3 sequence reads: CASSYRSGRKGGKVLTDTQYF. Written as DNA, the CDR3 is TGTGCCAGCAGTTATAGGAGCGGGAGGAAAGGGGGCAAGGTTTTGACAGATACGCAGTATTTT. The chain couples TRBV6-2 or TRBV6-3 to TRBJ2-3, with 9 positions matching TRBD2. Per the germline V gene, CDR1 is MNHEY and CDR2 is SVGEGT. CDR3 size: 21 residues. V dropped 3 bases and J dropped 3; count of bases not matched to a gene: 22.

The chain links TRBV28 to TRBJ1-5, with 9 bases that match TRBD1. V trimming: 4 bases; J trimming: 8 bases; junction bases outside the gene matches: 9. Germline-derived CDR1 and CDR2 are MDHEN and SYDVKM. There are 15 residues in the CDR3. DNA for the CDR3: TGTGCCAGCAGTTCGGGACAGGGTGATAGCAAGCCCCAGCATTTT. It translates to CASSSGQGDSKPQHF.

The V call is TRBV4-3, the J call TRBJ1-1; D may be TRBD1 (5 bases). Deletions cut 1 base from V and 5 bases from J, with 20 bases between. In germline, CDR1 is LGHNA, CDR2 YSLEER. CDR3 length equals 17 residues. CDR3 sequence reads: CASSQARGPVGHTEAFF. The CDR3 bases are TGCGCCAGCAGCCAAGCGCGGGGTCCAGTGGGGCATACTGAAGCTTTCTTT.

This clone showed up just once. The chain combines TRBV3-1 (or the pseudogene TRBV3-2) with TRBJ2-1, with D unresolved. V was shortened by 1 base and J by 6 bases, with 7 bases between the two germline ends. Germline loops: CDR1 LGHDT, CDR2 YNNKEL (reference sequence). The CDR3 has 13 amino acids. The CDR3 loop is CASSQGPVNEQFF. CDR3 bases: TGTGCCAGCAGCCAAGGGCCCGTCAATGAGCAGTTCTTC.

Only one count was recorded for this clone. The chain recombines TRBV7-2 with TRBJ2-1, with D unclear. CDR3 length: 13 amino acids. Germline V gene sequence: CDR1 SGHTA, CDR2 FQGNSA. V was pared by 3 bases and J by 5 bases, with 8 bases between. This CDR3 is CASSFRGNNEQFF. The CDR3, as DNA: TGTGCCAGCAGCTTCCGAGGCAACAATGAGCAGTTCTTC.

The chain uses TRBV27 and TRBJ1-1; D is possibly TRBD1 (5 bases). Trimming cost V 6 bases and J 0 bases, with 14 bases left between them. The germline CDR1 and CDR2 sequences are MNHEY and SMNVEV (reference sequence). The CDR3 totals 15 residues. CDR3 residues: CASRLGTYLNTEAFF. Here the CDR3 DNA reads TGTGCCAGCAGGTTAGGGACTTACCTGAACACTGAAGCTTTCTTT.

V is TRBV7-2 and J is TRBJ1-1; the D gene is possibly TRBD1 (5 bases). Trimming pared 3 bases from V and 7 bases from J, leaving 9 bases between. Germline CDR1 is SGHTA and CDR2 is FQGNSA. The CDR3 contains 12 residues. CDR3: CASSFGGGEAFF. The DNA of the CDR3 is TGTGCCAGCAGCTTTGGGGGGGGTGAAGCTTTCTTT.

The CDR3 spells CASSPRLAGLVDTQYF. The CDR3 bases are TGCGCCAGCAGCCCCAGACTAGCGGGATTGGTAGATACGCAGTATTTT. The V and J genes are TRBV4-3 and TRBJ2-3; 11 positions agree with TRBD2. With V trimmed by 4 bases and J by 5 bases, 8 bases remained unmatched. The CDR3 runs to 16 residues. The germline CDR1 and CDR2 sequences are LGHNA and YSLEER.